A single sample is the source of the 23 T cell receptor beta chains below, sequenced in a study of regulatory T cells in long-lasting Graves disease. Arm-PCR with iRepertoire HTBI primers amplified the CDR3 regions for these TCR beta libraries. One entry per CDR3 protein, called by TCRdb with MiXCR from the multiplex PCR reads. The table shows fewer than 400,000 distinct CDR3 sequences, with 15% to 20% occurring only once. Time point here: persistent/refractory GD, antithyroid drugs over 5 years with positive TRAb. The TCR library used RNA extracted from PBMCs. Here the sequenced sample was peripheral blood mononuclear cells (PBMCs), taken when the disease was refractory, from a patient treated with antithyroid drugs. The receptor source for this set is a female donor with Graves disease.

V and J are TRBV10-3 and TRBJ2-1; 8 nucleotides agree with TRBD2. The V gene end was trimmed by 1 base and the J gene end by 5 bases; junction bases not matched to a gene: 10. The CDR3 consists of 17 residues. Germline loops: CDR1 ENHRY, CDR2 SYGVKD. The CDR3 spells CAISEWTGGPLDNEQFF. The CDR3 DNA sequence: TGTGCCATCAGTGAGTGGACGGGAGGGCCCCTCGACAATGAGCAGTTCTTC.

This clonotype was seen many times. The chain uses TRBV2 and TRBJ1-4; D call uncertain. V dropped 6 bases and J dropped 5 bases, with 10 bases sitting between them. The length of the CDR3 is 13 residues. Germline CDR1 reads SNHLY; CDR2 reads FYNNEI. The CDR3 DNA sequence: TGTGCCAGCAGGAGACCAGAAAATGAAAAACTGTTTTTT. It encodes CASRRPENEKLFF. Together with reference TRBV2 and TRBJ1-4, the CDR3 gives the full variable domain: EPEVTQTPSHQVTQMGQEVILRCVPISNHLYFYWYRQILGQKVEFLVSFYNNEISEKSEIFDDQFSVERPDGSNFTLKIRSTKLEDSAMYFCASRRPENEKLFFGSGTQLSVL.

The chain joins TRBV5-1 to TRBJ1-2; D may be TRBD1 (6 bases). Trimming took 0 bases from V and 6 from J, leaving 15 bases between them. The CDR3 extends over 15 amino acids. CDR1 and CDR2 from the germline V gene are SGHRS and YFSETQ. In nucleotides, the CDR3 is TGCGCCAGCAGCTTGGGCCAGGGGAATGCGGATGGCTACACCTTC. Translation gives CASSLGQGNADGYTF.

Ten or more counts support this clonotype. This chain links TRBV12-3 or TRBV12-4 with TRBJ2-7; TRBD2 matches 8 bases. J gave up 4 bases and V 1 base, and 3 bases lay outside the gene matches. The CDR3 extends over 14 amino acids. The CDR3, as DNA: TGTGCCAGCAGTTTAGGCGGGGGGACTTACGAGCAGTACTTC. This sequence encodes CASSLGGGTYEQYF.

This clonotype turned up a few times. This chain uses TRBV12-3 or TRBV12-4 with TRBJ1-1; a weak D match, TRBD1 (6 bases). The CDR3 runs to 16 residues. Trimming removed 1 base from V and 4 bases from J, with 16 bases in between. CDR3 amino acids: CASSLVSRGWSTEAFF. CDR3 in DNA: TGTGCCAGCAGTTTAGTAAGCAGGGGTTGGAGCACTGAAGCTTTCTTT.

This clonotype showed up just a few times. This chain uses TRBV7-3 with TRBJ1-6; a possible D gene is TRBD1 (6 bases). V was trimmed by 4 bases and J by 9 bases, leaving 13 bases between them. Germline-derived CDR1 and CDR2 are SGHTA and FQGTGA. There are 14 residues in the CDR3. For the CDR3, the DNA is TGTGCCAGCAGCTCACAGGGAGAAGGTTCACCCCTCCACTTT. Residues: CASSSQGEGSPLHF.

The chain carries TRBV5-1 and TRBJ2-1, with a tentative D call TRBD2 (6 bases). Per germline, CDR1 SGHRS and CDR2 YFSETQ. This CDR3 is 14 amino acids long. The V end was cut by 4 bases, the J end by 4 bases, with 12 bases between. CDR3 coding DNA: TGCGCCAGCAGCCCTCGGACTACATACAATGAGCAGTTCTTC. The encoded protein is CASSPRTTYNEQFF.

The chain recombines TRBV7-9 with TRBJ2-1, with 8 bases lining up with TRBD2. CDR3 length: 17 amino acids. Losses at the gene ends were 1 base for V and 5 bases for J; bases not matched to a gene: 10. Germline CDR1 reads SEHNR; CDR2 reads FQNEAQ (reference sequence). Written as DNA, the CDR3 is TGTGCCAGCAGCTTAGAACCGGGACTAGGGAGGGACAATGAGCAGTTCTTC. This translates into CASSLEPGLGRDNEQFF.

This clonotype was seen a handful of times. The V call is TRBV7-9, the J call TRBJ2-7; maybe TRBD1 (8 bases). Between the trimmed V and J ends, which lost 4 bases and 7 bases, there was a span of 17 bases. The CDR3 has 14 residues. The germline V gene encodes CDR1 SEHNR and CDR2 FQNEAQ (reference sequence). The CDR3 coding sequence is TGTGCCAGCAGCTCACAGGGGGGGGCCGGGGAGCAGTACTTC. Protein: CASSSQGGAGEQYF.

The sample holds many counts of this clonotype. The chain has TRBV12-3 or TRBV12-4 and TRBJ2-1, with 14 bases that match TRBD2. Unmatched junction bases numbered 11, after V lost 5 bases and J lost 2 bases. The length of the CDR3 is 19 residues. The CDR3 loop is CASSPPTSGGAGPYNEQFF. Written as DNA, the CDR3 is TGTGCCAGCAGTCCACCGACTAGCGGGGGGGCTGGCCCCTACAATGAGCAGTTCTTC.

The table lists this clonotype with many counts. The chain joins TRBV20-1 to TRBJ1-5; 7 bases line up with TRBD1. CDR1 and CDR2 (germline): DFQATT, SNEGSKA (reference sequence). The ends lost 6 bases at V and 3 bases at J; junction bases unmatched: 14. The CDR3 sequence is 16 residues long. Here the CDR3 DNA reads TGCAGTGCCACCATAACAGGGGATGGGTTCAATCAGCCCCAGCATTTT. Its protein product is CSATITGDGFNQPQHF.

This clonotype occurred many times. The chain joins TRBV11-2 to TRBJ1-2; D is uncertain. This CDR3 is 15 amino acids long. V was pared by 8 bases and J by 8 bases, with 24 bases between. Germline values: CDR1 SGHAT, CDR2 FQNNGV. CDR3 bases: TGTGCCAGCTCAAACGGAGCCCTCCAGGCCCGGGGCTACACCTTC. Translating gives CASSNGALQARGYTF. Together with reference TRBV11-2 and TRBJ1-2, the CDR3 gives the full variable domain: EAGVAQSPRYKIIEKRQSVAFWCNPISGHATLYWYQQILGQGPKLLIQFQNNGVVDDSQLPKDRFSAERLKGVDSTLKIQPAKLEDSAVYLCASSNGALQARGYTFGSGTRLTVV.

This clonotype was recorded a few times. The chain employs TRBV6-2 or TRBV6-3 and TRBJ2-7; 10 nucleotides line up with TRBD2. V gave up 5 bases and J gave up 4 bases; unmatched junction bases: 11. Germline-derived CDR1 and CDR2 are MNHEY and SVGEGT. The CDR3 has 16 residues. The CDR3 here is CASSETGLASYYEQYF. In DNA, the CDR3 is TGTGCCAGCAGTGAAACGGGACTAGCGAGTTATTACGAGCAGTACTTC.

The genes are TRBV4-3 and TRBJ2-6, with D perhaps TRBD1 (5 bases). The CDR3 loop spans 18 amino acids. CDR1 and CDR2 from the germline V gene are LGHNA and YSLEER. V lost 6 bases and J 0 bases, leaving 18 bases between the germline ends. CDR3 coding DNA: TGCGCCAGCAGGACATACTTGGACACCTACTCTGGGGCCAACGTCCTGACTTTC. Its translation: CASRTYLDTYSGANVLTF.

This clonotype showed up many times. The genes are TRBV7-2 and TRBJ2-5, with a weak D call TRBD1 (6 bases). This CDR3 has 14 amino acids. The V gene lost 10 bases and the J gene lost 2 bases, with 17 bases spanning the gap. Germline V gives CDR1 SGHTA, CDR2 FQGNSA. Here the CDR3 DNA reads TGTGCCACAGGGAGCTTAAGGGGGCAAGAGACCCAGTACTTC. Translated, it gives CATGSLRGQETQYF.

In this sample, this clonotype turned up many times. The DNA of the CDR3 is TGTGCCAGCACCACTACAGGGAACTATGGCTACACCTTC. This translates into CASTTTGNYGYTF. The V call is TRBV6-2 or TRBV6-3, the J call TRBJ1-2; the D gene is possibly TRBD1 (6 bases). CDR1 is MNHEY, CDR2 SVGEGT, per germline. The V and J ends lost 7 bases and 2 bases respectively, with 11 bases between them. The CDR3 length is 13 residues.

This chain links TRBV2 with TRBJ2-1, with D possibly matching TRBD2 (6 bases). This CDR3 region has 14 residues. From germline, CDR1 is SNHLY and CDR2 FYNNEI. The ends were cut back, 6 bases at V and 6 bases at J, with 15 bases in the middle. CDR3 region: CASRAGTVGNEQFF. As DNA, the CDR3 is TGTGCCAGCAGGGCGGGGACTGTCGGCAATGAGCAGTTCTTC.

In this sample, this clonotype turned up many times. The chain employs TRBV12-3 or TRBV12-4 and TRBJ2-5; a possible D gene is TRBD2 (6 bases). V lost 2 bases to trimming and J lost 1 base, with 8 bases between them. The CDR3 is 14 amino acids. The CDR3 DNA reads TGTGCCAGCAGTTTAATAGCGGCCCAAGAGACCCAGTACTTC. Its translation: CASSLIAAQETQYF.

A word on this clonotype: This may come from a read error, since a much larger clone is one base off. The chain's CDR3 is CASGPRGGQPQHF. In DNA, the CDR3 is TGTGCCAGCGGTCCCAGGGGGGGTCAGCCCCAGCATTTT. The rearrangement joins TRBV27 to TRBJ1-5; 7 bases are a match to TRBD1. Germline CDR1 reads MNHEY; CDR2 reads SMNVEV (reference sequence). This CDR3 contains 13 residues. Germline trimming cut 8 bases from V and 6 bases from J; bases unmatched to any gene: 7.

This clonotype was detected ten times or more. The chain couples TRBV19 to TRBJ1-1; 10 positions agree with TRBD1. The CDR3 has 13 residues. J was trimmed by 4 bases and V by 9 bases; bases with no gene match: 5. The V gene's germline CDR1 is LNHDA and CDR2 SQIVND (reference sequence). The CDR3 DNA reads as TGTGCCAGCGGACGACAGGGGGCCACTGAAGCTTTCTTT. This codes for CASGRQGATEAFF.

This clonotype has ten or more counts. The V call is TRBV28, the J call TRBJ1-5; TRBD1 matches 10 bases. V shed 3 bases, J shed 0 bases, and the junction held 8 bases outside the gene matches. This CDR3 has 18 residues. From germline, CDR1 is MDHEN and CDR2 SYDVKM. CDR3 bases: TGTGCCAGCAGTTTGACCGGGACAGGGGCTTTTAGCAATCAGCCCCAGCATTTT. Residues: CASSLTGTGAFSNQPQHF.

This clonotype appeared a few times. The chain is built from TRBV6-1 and TRBJ2-7, with 7 bases fitting TRBD1. V lost 5 bases, J lost 1 base, and 8 bases stayed unmatched. CDR3 length equals 15 residues. Germline V gene lookup returns CDR1 MNHNS and CDR2 SASEGT. CDR3 coding DNA: TGTGCCAGCAGTAACCGGGACAGAGGTTCCTACGAGCAGTACTTC. As protein: CASSNRDRGSYEQYF.

This clonotype was seen only once. V is TRBV12-3 or TRBV12-4 and J is TRBJ1-1; D is unclear. The CDR3 sequence is 13 residues long. V lost 5 bases to trimming and J lost 4 bases, with 11 bases between them. The CDR3 nucleotides are TGTGCCAGCAGTCGCCGGACTCTCACTGAAGCTTTCTTT. Its protein product is CASSRRTLTEAFF.